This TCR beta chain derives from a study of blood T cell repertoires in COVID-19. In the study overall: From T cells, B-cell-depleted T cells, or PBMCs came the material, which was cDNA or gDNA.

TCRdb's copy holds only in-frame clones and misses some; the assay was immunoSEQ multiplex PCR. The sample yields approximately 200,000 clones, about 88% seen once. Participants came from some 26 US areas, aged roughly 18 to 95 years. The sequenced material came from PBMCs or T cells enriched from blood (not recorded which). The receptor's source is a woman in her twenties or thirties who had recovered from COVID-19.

In DNA form, the CDR3 reads TGTGCCAGCAGTGAAACAGGGAACTATGGCTACACCTTC. This translates into CASSETGNYGYTF. This chain connects TRBV25-1 to TRBJ1-2; a weak D match, TRBD1 (6 bases). From germline, CDR1 is MGHDK and CDR2 SYGVNS. V was shortened by 2 bases and J by 2 bases, with 6 bases between the two germline ends. The CDR3 is 13 residues long.